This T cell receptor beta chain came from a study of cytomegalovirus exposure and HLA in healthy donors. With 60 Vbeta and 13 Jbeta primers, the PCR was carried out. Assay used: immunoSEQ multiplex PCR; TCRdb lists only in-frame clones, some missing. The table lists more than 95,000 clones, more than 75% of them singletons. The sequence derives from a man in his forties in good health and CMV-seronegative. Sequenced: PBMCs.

CDR3 sequence reads: CASSYSSNTEAFF. The CDR3 coding sequence is TGTGCCAGCAGCTACTCGTCGAACACTGAAGCTTTCTTT. V is TRBV7-3 and J is TRBJ1-1; D gene uncertain. Trimming pared 4 bases from V and 1 base from J, leaving 7 bases between. Germline CDR1 SGHTA, CDR2 FQGTGA. This CDR3 is built from 13 residues.